This is a list of T cell receptor beta chains from one sample in a study of shared clonotypes between healthy human individuals. Sequencing used immunoSEQ multiplex PCR; TCRdb keeps in-frame clones, though not all of them. In the table there are approximately 720,000 clones, about 91% of which are singletons. Specimen: naive CD8+ T cells sorted from blood. Every receptor here comes from a young man in good health. Each CDR3 is given with its conserved first and last residue. A D gene is named only where the DNA matches it firmly. Only some rows state a clone size, as once, few, many or a class for expanded clones.

TRBV7-6	TRBJ2-2	.	.	TGTGCCAGCGCTGGATGGGGCACCGGGGAGCTGTTTTTT	CASAGWGTGELFF
TRBV7-9	TRBJ2-3	.	TRBD1	TGTGCCAGCAGCAACCGGGACAGGGAGACAGATACGCAGTATTTT	CASSNRDRETDTQYF
TRBV27	TRBJ2-7	.	.	TGTGCCAGCAGTTTGTCGTCTACCTACGAGCAGTACTTC	CASSLSSTYEQYF
TRBV4-1	TRBJ2-3	.	TRBD1	TGCGCCAGCAGCCAAGACCCGGGACAGTACACAGATACGCAGTATTTT	CASSQDPGQYTDTQYF
TRBV5-1	TRBJ1-1	.	TRBD1	TGCGCCAGCAGCTCAGGGGGCCGGAACACTGAAGCTTTCTTT	CASSSGGRNTEAFF
TRBV19	TRBJ2-2	.	.	TGTGCCAGTAGTAGAAACGGACAGAACACCGGGGAGCTGTTTTTT	CASSRNGQNTGELFF
TRBV13	TRBJ2-3	.	.	TGTGCCAGCAGCTTTGACGGGACATTAATGGATACGCAGTATTTT	CASSFDGTLMDTQYF
TRBV4-1	TRBJ1-4	once	.	TGCGCCAGCAGCCAAGCCGTAGGACCCGCAACTAATGAAAAACTGTTTTTT	CASSQAVGPATNEKLFF
TRBV7-2	TRBJ1-5	.	.	TGTGCCAGCAGCTTAGTGGTGGACTTCAATCAGCCCCAGCATTTT	CASSLVVDFNQPQHF
TRBV6-1	TRBJ2-4	.	TRBD2	TGTGCCAGCAGTGAAGCAAGGGTCGGGGGGTTAGCCAAAAACATTCAGTACTTC	CASSEARVGGLAKNIQYF
TRBV27	TRBJ1-2	.	.	TGTGCCAGCAGTCCAATACAGGGCGACGGCTACACCTTC	CASSPIQGDGYTF
TRBV16	TRBJ1-5	few	TRBD1	TGTGCCAGCAGCCAGCCCGGACAGGGGGGCAATCAGCCCCAGCATTTT	CASSQPGQGGNQPQHF
TRBV5-5	TRBJ1-5	.	.	TGTGCCAGCAGCTTTTTTTTGAGTGATCAGCCCCAGCATTTT	CASSFFLSDQPQHF
TRBV11-1	TRBJ2-5	.	TRBD1	TGTGCCAGCAGCTCGAGTATGGGACAGGGGTTAGAGACCCAGTACTTC	CASSSSMGQGLETQYF
TRBV5-1	TRBJ2-7	.	.	TGCGCCAGCAGCCCGACAGATACCTACGAGCAGTACTTC	CASSPTDTYEQYF
TRBV4-1	TRBJ1-1	.	.	TGCGCCAGCAGCTGGACGGTCGGGAACACTGAAGCTTTCTTT	CASSWTVGNTEAFF
TRBV7-9	TRBJ2-7	.	.	TGTGCCAGCAGCGACGACGGAGGTTGGTACGAGCAGTACTTC	CASSDDGGWYEQYF
TRBV14	TRBJ2-1	.	.	TGTGCCAGCAGCCAAGTTGGCAATGAGCAGTTCTTC	CASSQVGNEQFF
TRBV13	TRBJ1-2	.	TRBD1	TGTGCCAGCAGCTCGGGACAGGGGTATGGCTACACCTTC	CASSSGQGYGYTF
TRBV5-4	TRBJ1-1	once	TRBD1	TGTGCCAGCAGCTGGGGGACAGGGGTTCCGTGGACTGAAGCTTTCTTT	CASSWGTGVPWTEAFF
TRBV7-9	TRBJ1-2	.	TRBD1	TGTGCCAGCTCCGCCGGGACAGAGCCTAACTATGGCTACACCTTC	CASSAGTEPNYGYTF
TRBV19	TRBJ1-4	.	.	TGTGCCAGTAGTACCTCCGAGCAGGGCAATGAAAAACTGTTTTTT	CASSTSEQGNEKLFF
TRBV27	TRBJ2-7	.	.	TGTGCCAGCAGTTTACTCCCCCCCTACGAGCAGTACTTC	CASSLLPPYEQYF
TRBV4-3	TRBJ2-7	.	.	TGCGCCAGCAGCCAACTCGTGGGGCTCAAATCGTACGAGCAGTACTTC	CASSQLVGLKSYEQYF
TRBV6-6	TRBJ2-3	once	.	TGTGCCAGCAGTTACTTCACAGATACGCAGTATTTT	CASSYFTDTQYF
TRBV7-9	TRBJ2-7	once	TRBD2	TGTGCCAGCAGCGCTACGACTAGCGGGAGTAAAAGGTACGAGCAGTACTTC	CASSATTSGSKRYEQYF
TRBV6-1	TRBJ1-5	once	.	TGTGCCAGCAGTGACTTGTCAGGGCACAATCAGCCCCAGCATTTT	CASSDLSGHNQPQHF
TRBV11-2	TRBJ1-1	.	.	TGTGCCAGCAGCTTATGGGGGGACCGGGGCCGAATTATGAACACTGAAGCTTTCTTT	CASSLWGDRGRIMNTEAFF
TRBV27	TRBJ2-1	.	.	TGTGCCAGCGGAGAGGGGTGGGAGCAGTTCTTC	CASGEGWEQFF
TRBV4-1	TRBJ2-1	.	.	TGCGCCAGCAGCCAGGGGCAGGGGCCCTCGTACAATGAGCAGTTCTTC	CASSQGQGPSYNEQFF
TRBV4-1	TRBJ1-1	.	.	TGCGCCAGCGGAACGGCCTACATGAACACTGAAGCTTTCTTT	CASGTAYMNTEAFF
TRBV7-9	TRBJ2-7	.	.	TGTGCCAGCAGCTTAGTACGGGGGTTCGATGAGCAGTACTTC	CASSLVRGFDEQYF
TRBV16	TRBJ2-7	few	.	TGTGCCAGCAGCCAAGCCTGGCGGGACTCCTACGAGCAGTACTTC	CASSQAWRDSYEQYF
TRBV11-2	TRBJ2-7	.	.	TGTGCCAGCAGCTTAATAGCTTACGAGCAGTACTTC	CASSLIAYEQYF
TRBV9	TRBJ2-7	.	.	TGTGCCAGCAGCGTAGAGGCCCTATCCCACGAGCAGTACTTC	CASSVEALSHEQYF
TRBV11-3	TRBJ2-5	.	.	TGTGCCAGCAGTACCGAAGGGAGTGGGACCCAGTACTTC	CASSTEGSGTQYF
TRBV6-5	TRBJ1-2	few	.	TGTGCCAGCAGTTACTCGGACGGTCCTAACTATGGCTACACCTTC	CASSYSDGPNYGYTF
TRBV9	TRBJ2-5	.	TRBD2	TGTGCCAGCGCACGCGGGACTAGCGGAGCGTACCAAGAGACCCAGTACTTC	CASARGTSGAYQETQYF
TRBV10-3	TRBJ1-2	.	.	TGTGCCATCAGTGAGTCGAGGGGCATGACAGGAAACTATGGCTACACCTTC	CAISESRGMTGNYGYTF
TRBV15	TRBJ2-1	.	TRBD2	TGTGCCACCAGAGAACGACTAGCGGTAAACAATGAGCAGTTCTTC	CATRERLAVNNEQFF
TRBV18	TRBJ2-2	.	TRBD1	TGTGCCAGCTCACCGCGAGGGACAGCCTTTGGACTGACCGGGGAGCTGTTTTTT	CASSPRGTAFGLTGELFF
TRBV7-9	TRBJ2-7	once	.	TGTGCCAGCAGCTTATTTGTGGGCGAGCAGTACTTC	CASSLFVGEQYF
TRBV7-2	TRBJ2-2	.	TRBD2	TGTGCCAGCAGCTTAGACGGGACTAGCGGGAGCTATACCGGGGAGCTGTTTTTT	CASSLDGTSGSYTGELFF
TRBV7-2	TRBJ2-1	.	TRBD2	TGTGCCAGCAGCCAACGGACTAGCGTGGACAATGAGCAGTTCTTC	CASSQRTSVDNEQFF
TRBV5-1	TRBJ2-1	.	TRBD2	TGCGCCAGCAGCTTGGGGACTAGCGGGATTTACAATGAGCAGTTCTTC	CASSLGTSGIYNEQFF
TRBV28	TRBJ2-7	.	TRBD2	TGTGCCAGCAGTACGATGCCCGGGACTAGCGGGACCTACGAGCAGTACTTC	CASSTMPGTSGTYEQYF